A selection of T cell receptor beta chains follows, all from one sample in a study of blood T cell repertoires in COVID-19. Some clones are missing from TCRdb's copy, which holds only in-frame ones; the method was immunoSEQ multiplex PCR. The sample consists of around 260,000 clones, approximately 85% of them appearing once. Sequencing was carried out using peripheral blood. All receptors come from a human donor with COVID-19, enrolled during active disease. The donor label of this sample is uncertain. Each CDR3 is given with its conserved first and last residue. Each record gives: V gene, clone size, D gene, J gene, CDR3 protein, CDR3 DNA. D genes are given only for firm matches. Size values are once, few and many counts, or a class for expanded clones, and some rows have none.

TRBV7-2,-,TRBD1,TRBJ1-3,CASSSQGANSGNTIYF,TGTGCCAGCAGCTCCCAGGGGGCTAACTCTGGAAACACCATATATTTT
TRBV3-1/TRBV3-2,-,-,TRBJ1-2,CASSQIGSWDLRYTF,TGTGCCAGCAGCCAAATCGGCAGCTGGGACTTACGCTACACCTTC
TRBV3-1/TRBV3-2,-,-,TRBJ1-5,CASSQDYNQPQHF,TGTGCCAGCAGCCAAGATTACAATCAGCCCCAGCATTTT
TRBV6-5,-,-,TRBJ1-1,CASSLTVLSSEAFF,TGTGCCAGCAGTTTGACAGTTCTCTCCTCTGAAGCTTTCTTT
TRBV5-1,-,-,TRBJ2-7,CASSSLGAAAYEQYF,TGCGCCAGCAGCTCGCTTGGGGCAGCCGCCTACGAGCAGTACTTC
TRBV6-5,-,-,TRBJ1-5,CASSRSFRVGQPQHF,TGTGCCAGCAGTAGATCATTCAGGGTCGGTCAGCCCCAGCATTTT
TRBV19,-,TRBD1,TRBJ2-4,CASSVPPGQGRNIQYF,TGTGCCAGTAGTGTACCTCCTGGACAGGGAAGGAACATTCAGTACTTC
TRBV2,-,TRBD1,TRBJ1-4,CASSEDRGKLFF,TGTGCCAGCAGTGAAGACAGGGGCAAACTGTTTTTT
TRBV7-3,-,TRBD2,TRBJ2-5,CASSHRLAAGEETQYF,TGTGCCAGCAGCCATCGACTAGCGGCGGGGGAAGAGACCCAGTACTTC
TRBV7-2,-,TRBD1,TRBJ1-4,CASSAGQGGGKLFF,TGTGCCAGCAGCGCGGGACAGGGCGGCGGAAAACTGTTTTTT
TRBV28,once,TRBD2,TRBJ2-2,CASSRLAANTGELFF,TGTGCCAGCTCAAGACTAGCGGCCAACACCGGGGAGCTGTTTTTT
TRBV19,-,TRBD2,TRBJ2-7,CASSISPSGSFYEQYF,TGTGCCAGTAGTATCTCGCCTAGCGGGTCTTTTTACGAGCAGTACTTC
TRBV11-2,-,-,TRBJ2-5,CASSLVPGRRQETQYF,TGTGCCAGCAGCTTAGTTCCGGGGAGGCGGCAAGAGACCCAGTACTTC
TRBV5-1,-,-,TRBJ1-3,CASKTGPGNTIYF,TGCGCCAGCAAGACAGGACCTGGAAACACCATATATTTT
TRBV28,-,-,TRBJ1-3,CASSLPRGNTIYF,TGTGCCAGCAGCCTTCCGAGGGGAAACACCATATATTTT
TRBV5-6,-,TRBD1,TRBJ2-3,CASSGGQGEPTDTQYF,TGTGCCAGCAGCGGGGGACAGGGGGAGCCCACAGATACGCAGTATTTT
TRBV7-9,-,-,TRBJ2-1,CASSLDRNEQFF,TGTGCCAGCAGCTTAGACAGAAATGAGCAGTTCTTC
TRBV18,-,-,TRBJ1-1,CASSPPIRAGNTEAFF,TGTGCCAGCTCACCACCGATTCGAGCAGGGAACACTGAAGCTTTCTTT
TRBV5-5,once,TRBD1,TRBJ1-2,CASSPQGAGNYGYTF,TGTGCCAGCAGCCCACAGGGGGCAGGAAACTATGGCTACACCTTC
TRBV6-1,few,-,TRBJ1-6,CASSEAGGGRNSPLHF,TGTGCCAGCAGTGAAGCGGGAGGGGGGCGTAATTCACCCCTCCACTTT
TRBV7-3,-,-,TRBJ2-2,CASSLTAPPNTGELFF,TGTGCCAGCAGCTTAACGGCACCACCGAACACCGGGGAGCTGTTTTTT
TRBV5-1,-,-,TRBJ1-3,CASSDLTETGNTIYF,TGCGCCAGCAGCGACCTGACAGAGACTGGAAACACCATATATTTT